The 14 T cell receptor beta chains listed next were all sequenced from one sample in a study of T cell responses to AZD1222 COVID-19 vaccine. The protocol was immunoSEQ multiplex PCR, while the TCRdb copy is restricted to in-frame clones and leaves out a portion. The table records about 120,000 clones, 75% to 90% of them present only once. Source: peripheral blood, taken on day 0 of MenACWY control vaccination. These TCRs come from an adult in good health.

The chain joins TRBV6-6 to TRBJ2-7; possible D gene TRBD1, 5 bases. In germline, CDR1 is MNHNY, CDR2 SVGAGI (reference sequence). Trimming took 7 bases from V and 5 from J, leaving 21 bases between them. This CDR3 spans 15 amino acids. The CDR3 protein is CASTPRPGMAHEQYF. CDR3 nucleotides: TGTGCCAGCACCCCCCGGCCAGGGATGGCCCACGAGCAGTACTTC.

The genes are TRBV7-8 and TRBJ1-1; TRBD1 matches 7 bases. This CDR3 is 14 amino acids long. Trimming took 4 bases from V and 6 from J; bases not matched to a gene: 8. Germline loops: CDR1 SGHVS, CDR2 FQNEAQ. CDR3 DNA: TGTGCCAGCAGCTCAAGACAGGGTTGGTCTGAAGCTTTCTTT. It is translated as CASSSRQGWSEAFF.

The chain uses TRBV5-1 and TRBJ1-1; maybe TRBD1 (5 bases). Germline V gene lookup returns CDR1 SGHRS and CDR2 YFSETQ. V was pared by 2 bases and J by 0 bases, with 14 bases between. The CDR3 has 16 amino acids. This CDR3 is CASSFGTGAMNTEAFF. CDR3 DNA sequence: TGCGCCAGCAGCTTCGGAACAGGCGCCATGAACACTGAAGCTTTCTTT.

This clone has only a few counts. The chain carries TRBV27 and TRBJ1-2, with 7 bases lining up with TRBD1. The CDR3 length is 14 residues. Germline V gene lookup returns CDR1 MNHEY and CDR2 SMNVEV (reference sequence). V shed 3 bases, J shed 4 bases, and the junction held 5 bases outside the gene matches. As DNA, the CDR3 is TGTGCCAGCAGTTTCTACCGGGACAGCTATGGCTACACCTTC. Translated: CASSFYRDSYGYTF.

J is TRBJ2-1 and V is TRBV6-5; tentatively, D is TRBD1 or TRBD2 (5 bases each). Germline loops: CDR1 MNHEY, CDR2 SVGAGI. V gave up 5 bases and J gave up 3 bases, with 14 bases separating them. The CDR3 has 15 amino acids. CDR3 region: CASSPVAGSYNEQFF. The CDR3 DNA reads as TGTGCCAGCAGTCCTGTGGCAGGGAGCTACAATGAGCAGTTCTTC.

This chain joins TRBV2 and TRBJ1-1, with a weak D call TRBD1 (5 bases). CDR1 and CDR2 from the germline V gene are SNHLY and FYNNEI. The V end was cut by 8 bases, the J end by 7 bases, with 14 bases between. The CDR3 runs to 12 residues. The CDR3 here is CASRDLNDEAFF. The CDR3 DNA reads TGTGCCAGCCGGGACCTTAATGATGAAGCTTTCTTT.

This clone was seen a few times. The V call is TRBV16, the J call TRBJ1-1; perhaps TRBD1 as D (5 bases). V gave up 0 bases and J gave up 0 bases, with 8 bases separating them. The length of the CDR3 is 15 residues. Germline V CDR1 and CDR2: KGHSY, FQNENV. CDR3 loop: CASSQSRGVNTEAFF. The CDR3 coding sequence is TGTGCCAGCAGCCAATCGCGGGGGGTGAACACTGAAGCTTTCTTT.

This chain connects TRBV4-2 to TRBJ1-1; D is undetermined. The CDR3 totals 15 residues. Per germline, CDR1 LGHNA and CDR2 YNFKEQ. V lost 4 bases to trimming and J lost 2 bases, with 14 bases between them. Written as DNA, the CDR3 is TGTGCCAGCAGCCGAATAAAAAGCGGAAACACTGAAGCTTTCTTT. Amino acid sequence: CASSRIKSGNTEAFF.

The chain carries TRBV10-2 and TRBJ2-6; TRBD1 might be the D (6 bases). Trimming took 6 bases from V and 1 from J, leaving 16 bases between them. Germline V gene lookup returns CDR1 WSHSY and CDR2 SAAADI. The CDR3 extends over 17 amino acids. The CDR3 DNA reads TGCGCCAGCAGCGAACAGGGTGGGAAGTCTGGGGCCAACGTCCTGACTTTC. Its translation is CASSEQGGKSGANVLTF.

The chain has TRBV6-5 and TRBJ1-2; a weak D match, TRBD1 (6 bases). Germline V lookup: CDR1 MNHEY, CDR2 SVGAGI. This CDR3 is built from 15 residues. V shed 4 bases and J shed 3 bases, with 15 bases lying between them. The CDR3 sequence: CASSFSTGTHYGYTF. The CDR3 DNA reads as TGTGCCAGCAGTTTCTCTACCGGGACACACTATGGCTACACCTTC.

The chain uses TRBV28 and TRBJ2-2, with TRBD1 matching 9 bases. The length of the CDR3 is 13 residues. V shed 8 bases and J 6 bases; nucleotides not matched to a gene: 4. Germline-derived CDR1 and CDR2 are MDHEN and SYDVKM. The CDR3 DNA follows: TGTGCCAGCGGGACAGGGATCGCCGGGGAGCTGTTTTTT. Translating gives CASGTGIAGELFF.

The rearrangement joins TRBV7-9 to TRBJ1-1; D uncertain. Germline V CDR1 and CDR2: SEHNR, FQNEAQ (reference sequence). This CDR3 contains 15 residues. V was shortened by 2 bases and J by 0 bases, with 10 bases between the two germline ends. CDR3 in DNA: TGTGCCAGCAGCTTACAGGTCCGCATGAACACTGAAGCTTTCTTT. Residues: CASSLQVRMNTEAFF.

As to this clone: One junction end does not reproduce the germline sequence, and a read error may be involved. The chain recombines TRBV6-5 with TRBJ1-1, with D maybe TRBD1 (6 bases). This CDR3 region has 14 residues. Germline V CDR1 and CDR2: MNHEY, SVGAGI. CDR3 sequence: CASSSRGLKTEAFF. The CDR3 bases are TGTGCCAGCAGTTCCAGGGGATTGAAGACTGAAGCTTTCTTT.

The DNA for the CDR3 is TGTGCCAGCAGCTGGGCACAGGACCGCTATGGCTACACCTTC. The encoded protein is CASSWAQDRYGYTF. The J gene is TRBJ1-2, the V gene TRBV5-8, with TRBD1 as a possible D gene (5 bases). V was trimmed by 3 bases and J by 4 bases, leaving 13 bases between them. This CDR3 region has 14 residues. Germline V gene sequence: CDR1 SGHTS, CDR2 YDEGEE.